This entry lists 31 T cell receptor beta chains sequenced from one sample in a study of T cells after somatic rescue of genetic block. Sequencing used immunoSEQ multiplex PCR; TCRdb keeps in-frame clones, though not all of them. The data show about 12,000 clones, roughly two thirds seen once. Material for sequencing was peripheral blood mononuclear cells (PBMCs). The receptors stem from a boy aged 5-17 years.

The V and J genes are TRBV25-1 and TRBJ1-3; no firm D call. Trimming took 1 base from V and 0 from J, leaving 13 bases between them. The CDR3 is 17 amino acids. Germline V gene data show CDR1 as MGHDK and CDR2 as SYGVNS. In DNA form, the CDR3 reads TGTGCCAGCAGTGAATCCGGGGTGGCCCTCTCTGGAAACACCATATATTTT. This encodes CASSESGVALSGNTIYF.

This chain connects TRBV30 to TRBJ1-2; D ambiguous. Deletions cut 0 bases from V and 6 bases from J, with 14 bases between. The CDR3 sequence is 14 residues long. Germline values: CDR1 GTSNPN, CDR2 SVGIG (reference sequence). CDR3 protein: CAWSVGVTRDGYTF. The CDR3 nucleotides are TGTGCCTGGAGTGTAGGCGTTACCAGAGATGGCTACACCTTC.

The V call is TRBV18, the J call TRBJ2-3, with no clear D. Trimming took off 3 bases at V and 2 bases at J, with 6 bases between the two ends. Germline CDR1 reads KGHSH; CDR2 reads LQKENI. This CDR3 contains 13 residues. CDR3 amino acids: CASSPRITDTQYF. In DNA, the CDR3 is TGTGCCAGCTCACCTCGAATCACAGATACGCAGTATTTT.

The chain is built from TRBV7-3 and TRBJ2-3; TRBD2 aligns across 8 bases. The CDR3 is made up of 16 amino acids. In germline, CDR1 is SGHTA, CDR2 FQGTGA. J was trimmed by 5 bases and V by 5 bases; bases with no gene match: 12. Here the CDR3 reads CASSRLSGRNGDTQYF. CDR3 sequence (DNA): TGTGCCAGCAGCCGCCTAAGCGGGAGAAATGGAGATACGCAGTATTTT.

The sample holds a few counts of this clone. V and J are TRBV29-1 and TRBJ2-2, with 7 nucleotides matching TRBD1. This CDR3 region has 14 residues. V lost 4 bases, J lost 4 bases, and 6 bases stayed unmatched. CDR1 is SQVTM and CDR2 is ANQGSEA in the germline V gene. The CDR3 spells CSVARDSPTGELFF. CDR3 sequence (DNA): TGCAGCGTTGCCCGGGACAGCCCCACCGGGGAGCTGTTTTTT.

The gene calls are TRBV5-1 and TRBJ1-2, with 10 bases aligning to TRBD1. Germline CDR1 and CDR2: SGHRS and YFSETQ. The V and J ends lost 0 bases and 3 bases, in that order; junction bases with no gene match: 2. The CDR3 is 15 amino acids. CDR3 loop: CASSLAGQGHYGYTF. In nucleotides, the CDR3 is TGCGCCAGCAGCTTGGCGGGACAGGGGCACTATGGCTACACCTTC.

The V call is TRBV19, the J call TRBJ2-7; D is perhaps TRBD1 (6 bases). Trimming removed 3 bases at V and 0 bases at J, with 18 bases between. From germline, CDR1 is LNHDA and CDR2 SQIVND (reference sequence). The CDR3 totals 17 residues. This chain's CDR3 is CASSIHIATGLSYEQYF. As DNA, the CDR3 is TGTGCCAGTAGTATCCACATCGCGACAGGCCTCTCCTACGAGCAGTACTTC.

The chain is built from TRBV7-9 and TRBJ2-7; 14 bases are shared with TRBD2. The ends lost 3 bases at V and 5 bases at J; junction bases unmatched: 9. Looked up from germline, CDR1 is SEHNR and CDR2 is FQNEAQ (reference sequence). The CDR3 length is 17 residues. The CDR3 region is CASSFSPTSGGADEQYF. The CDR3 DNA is TGTGCCAGCAGCTTCTCCCCGACTAGCGGGGGGGCGGACGAGCAGTACTTC.

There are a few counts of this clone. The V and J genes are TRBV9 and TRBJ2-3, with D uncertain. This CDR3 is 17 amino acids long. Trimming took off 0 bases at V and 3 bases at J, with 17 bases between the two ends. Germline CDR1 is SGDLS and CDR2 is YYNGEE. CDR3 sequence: CASSVEGSLILTDTQYF. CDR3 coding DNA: TGTGCCAGCAGCGTAGAAGGGTCTTTAATCCTAACAGATACGCAGTATTTT.

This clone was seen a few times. Written as DNA, the CDR3 is TGTGCCAGCAGTTACTCGATAGCCAGAACTTTGGGCTACACCTTC. Its translation: CASSYSIARTLGYTF. The V gene is TRBV6-6, the J gene TRBJ1-2, with no clear D. CDR3 length: 15 residues. V was cut by 0 bases and J by 8 bases, with 16 bases left in between. Per germline, CDR1 MNHNY and CDR2 SVGAGI (reference sequence).

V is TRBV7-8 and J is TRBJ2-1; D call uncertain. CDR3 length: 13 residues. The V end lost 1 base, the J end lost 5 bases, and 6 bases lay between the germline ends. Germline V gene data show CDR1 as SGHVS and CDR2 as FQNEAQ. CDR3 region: CASSLGTHNEQFF. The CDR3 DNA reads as TGTGCCAGCAGCTTAGGGACCCACAATGAGCAGTTCTTC.

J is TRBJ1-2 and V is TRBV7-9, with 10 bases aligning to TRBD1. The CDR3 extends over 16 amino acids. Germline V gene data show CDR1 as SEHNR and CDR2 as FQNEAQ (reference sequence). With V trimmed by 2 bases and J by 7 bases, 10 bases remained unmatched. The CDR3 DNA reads TGTGCCAGCAGCTTATCCGACAGGGGGCAATTGGGTGGCTACACCTTC. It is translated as CASSLSDRGQLGGYTF.

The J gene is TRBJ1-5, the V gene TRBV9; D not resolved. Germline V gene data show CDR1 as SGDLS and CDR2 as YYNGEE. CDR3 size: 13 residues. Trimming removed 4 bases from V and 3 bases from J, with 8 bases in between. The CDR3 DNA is TGTGCCAGCAGCCTAGAGCCCAATCAGCCCCAGCATTTT. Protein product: CASSLEPNQPQHF.

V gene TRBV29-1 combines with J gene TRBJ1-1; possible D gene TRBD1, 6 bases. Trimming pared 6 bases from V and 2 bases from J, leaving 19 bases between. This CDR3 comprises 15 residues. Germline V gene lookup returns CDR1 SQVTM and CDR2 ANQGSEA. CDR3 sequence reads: CSVPNRGALNTEAFF. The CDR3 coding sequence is TGCAGCGTGCCGAACCGGGGGGCCCTTAACACTGAAGCTTTCTTT.

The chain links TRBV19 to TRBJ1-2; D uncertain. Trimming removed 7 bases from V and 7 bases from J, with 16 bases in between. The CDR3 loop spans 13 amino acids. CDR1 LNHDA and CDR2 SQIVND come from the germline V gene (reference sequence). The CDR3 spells CASTEIYSGGYTF. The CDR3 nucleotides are TGTGCCAGTACCGAGATTTACTCGGGTGGCTACACCTTC.

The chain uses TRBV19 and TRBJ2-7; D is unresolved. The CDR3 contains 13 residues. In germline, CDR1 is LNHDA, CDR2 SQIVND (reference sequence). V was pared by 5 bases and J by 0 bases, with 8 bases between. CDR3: CASSSPGSYEQYF. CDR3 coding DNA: TGTGCCAGTAGTTCTCCCGGCTCCTACGAGCAGTACTTC.

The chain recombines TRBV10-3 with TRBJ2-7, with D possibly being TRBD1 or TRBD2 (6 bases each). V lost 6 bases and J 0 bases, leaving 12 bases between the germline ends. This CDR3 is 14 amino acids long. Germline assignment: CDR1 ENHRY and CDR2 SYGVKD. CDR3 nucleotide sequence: TGTGCCATCAGATCTCGGGGGCCCTCCTACGAGCAGTACTTC. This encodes CAIRSRGPSYEQYF.

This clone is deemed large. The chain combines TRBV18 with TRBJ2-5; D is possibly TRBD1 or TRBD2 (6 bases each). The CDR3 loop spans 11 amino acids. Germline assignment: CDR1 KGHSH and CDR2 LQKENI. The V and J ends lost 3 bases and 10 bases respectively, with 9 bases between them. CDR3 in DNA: TGTGCCAGCTCACCTGAGGGGGGCCAGTACTTC. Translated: CASSPEGGQYF.

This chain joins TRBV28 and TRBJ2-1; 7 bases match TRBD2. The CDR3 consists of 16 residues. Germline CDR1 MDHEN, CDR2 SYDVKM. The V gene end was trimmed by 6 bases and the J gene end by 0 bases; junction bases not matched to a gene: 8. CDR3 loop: CASRGLVPSSYNEQFF. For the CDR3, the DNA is TGTGCCAGCAGAGGACTAGTCCCCTCCTCCTACAATGAGCAGTTCTTC.

The CDR3 sequence is CASSLAGFYGYTF. The CDR3 coding sequence is TGTGCCAGCAGCTTGGCTGGATTTTATGGCTACACCTTC. This chain uses TRBV5-6 with TRBJ1-2; D gene ambiguous. Germline CDR1 SGHDT, CDR2 YYEEEE. V lost 0 bases and J 5 bases, leaving 8 bases between the germline ends. This CDR3 is 13 amino acids long.

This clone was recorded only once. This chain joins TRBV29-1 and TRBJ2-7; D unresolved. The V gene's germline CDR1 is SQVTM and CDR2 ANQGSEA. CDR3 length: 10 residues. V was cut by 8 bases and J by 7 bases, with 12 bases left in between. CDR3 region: CSPTEREQYF. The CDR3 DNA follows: TGCAGCCCGACGGAAAGAGAGCAGTACTTC.

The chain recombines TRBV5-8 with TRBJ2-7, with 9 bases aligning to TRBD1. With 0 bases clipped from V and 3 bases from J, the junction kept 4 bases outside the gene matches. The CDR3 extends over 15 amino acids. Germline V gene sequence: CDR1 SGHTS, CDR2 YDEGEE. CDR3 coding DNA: TGTGCCAGCAGCTTGGCCGGGACAGGGATCTACGAGCAGTACTTC. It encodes CASSLAGTGIYEQYF.

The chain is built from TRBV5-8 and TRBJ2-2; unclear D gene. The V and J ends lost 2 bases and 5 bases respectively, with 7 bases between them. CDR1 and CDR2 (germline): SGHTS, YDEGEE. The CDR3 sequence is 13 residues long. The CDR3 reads CASSFYITGELFF. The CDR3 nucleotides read TGTGCCAGCAGCTTCTATATTACCGGGGAGCTGTTTTTT.

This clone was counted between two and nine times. CDR3 DNA: TGCGCCAGCAGCTTGGCCCGGATTTTCGATGAGCAGTTCTTC. Protein product: CASSLARIFDEQFF. V usage is TRBV5-1 and J usage is TRBJ2-1; D gene uncertain. V was trimmed by 0 bases and J by 8 bases, leaving 12 bases between them. Germline V lookup: CDR1 SGHRS, CDR2 YFSETQ. This CDR3 contains 14 residues.

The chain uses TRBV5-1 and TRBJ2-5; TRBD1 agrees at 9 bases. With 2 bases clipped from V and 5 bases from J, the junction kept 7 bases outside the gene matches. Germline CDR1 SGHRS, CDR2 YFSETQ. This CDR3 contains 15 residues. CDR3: CASSLQGAMRETQYF. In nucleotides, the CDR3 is TGCGCCAGCAGCTTACAGGGGGCAATGAGGGAGACCCAGTACTTC.

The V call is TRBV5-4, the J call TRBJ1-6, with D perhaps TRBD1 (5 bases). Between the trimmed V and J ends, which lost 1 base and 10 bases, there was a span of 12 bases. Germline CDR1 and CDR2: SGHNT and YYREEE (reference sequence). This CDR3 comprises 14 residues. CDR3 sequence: CASSLISGSSPLHF. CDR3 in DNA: TGTGCCAGCAGCTTGATATCAGGGAGCTCACCCCTCCACTTT.

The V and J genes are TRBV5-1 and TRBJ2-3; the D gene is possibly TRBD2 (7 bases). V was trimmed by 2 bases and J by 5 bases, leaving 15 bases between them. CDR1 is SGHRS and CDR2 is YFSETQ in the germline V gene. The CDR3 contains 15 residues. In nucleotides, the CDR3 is TGCGCCAGCAGCTTTACGGGGGGCATTTTAGATACGCAGTATTTT. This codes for CASSFTGGILDTQYF.

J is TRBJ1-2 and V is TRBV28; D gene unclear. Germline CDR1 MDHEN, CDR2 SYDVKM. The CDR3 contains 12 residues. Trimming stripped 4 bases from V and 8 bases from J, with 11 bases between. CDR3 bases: TGTGCCAGCAGTTCCGGACCCAGGGGCTACACCTTC. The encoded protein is CASSSGPRGYTF.

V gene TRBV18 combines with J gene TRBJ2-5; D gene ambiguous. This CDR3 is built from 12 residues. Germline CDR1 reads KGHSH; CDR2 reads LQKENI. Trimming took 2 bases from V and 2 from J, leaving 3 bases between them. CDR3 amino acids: CASSPGQETQYF. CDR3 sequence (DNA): TGTGCCAGCTCACCAGGTCAAGAGACCCAGTACTTC.

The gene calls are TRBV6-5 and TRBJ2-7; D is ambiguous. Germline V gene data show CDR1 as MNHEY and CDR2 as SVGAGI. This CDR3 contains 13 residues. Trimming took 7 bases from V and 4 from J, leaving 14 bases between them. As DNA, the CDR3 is TGTGCCAGCAAACAAGGGTTTTTATACGAGCAGTACTTC. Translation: CASKQGFLYEQYF.

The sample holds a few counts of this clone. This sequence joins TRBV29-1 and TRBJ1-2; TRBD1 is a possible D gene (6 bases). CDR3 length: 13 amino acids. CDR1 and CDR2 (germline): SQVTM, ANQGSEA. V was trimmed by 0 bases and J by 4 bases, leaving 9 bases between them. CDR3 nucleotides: TGCAGCGTTGAAGAGGGGGCAATCTATGGCTACACCTTC. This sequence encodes CSVEEGAIYGYTF.